One and the same sample provided the 30 T cell receptor beta chains below, sequenced in a study of shared clonotypes between healthy human individuals. Here immunoSEQ multiplex PCR was the method, and the copy in TCRdb shows in-frame clones only, minus some. The table records 90,000 to 120,000 clones, about 72% of them present only once. Material for sequencing was memory CD8+ T cells sorted from blood. The subset: CD45RO+ cells pooled with CCR7-negative TemRA cells. These receptor sequences come from a young woman in good health.

The chain carries TRBV10-3 and TRBJ2-3; 14 nucleotides match TRBD2. CDR3 length: 18 residues. The V segment lost 2 bases and the J segment 0 bases; nucleotides outside the gene matches: 4. Germline CDR1 and CDR2: ENHRY and SYGVKD. Written as DNA, the CDR3 is TGTGCCATCAGTGAGCCCGGGACTAGCGGGAGTAGCACAGATACGCAGTATTTT. This translates into CAISEPGTSGSSTDTQYF.

The chain carries TRBV5-1 and TRBJ1-1; 8 bases line up with TRBD1. With 0 bases clipped from V and 1 base from J, the junction kept 8 bases outside the gene matches. Germline V CDR1 and CDR2: SGHRS, YFSETQ. CDR3 length: 17 residues. This chain's CDR3 is CASSLAGGQERNTEAFF. The CDR3 DNA follows: TGCGCCAGCAGCTTGGCCGGGGGACAGGAGAGGAACACTGAAGCTTTCTTT.

The chain combines TRBV28 with TRBJ2-5, with unresolved D. Looked up from germline, CDR1 is MDHEN and CDR2 is SYDVKM. This CDR3 has 17 amino acids. The V end was cut by 5 bases, the J end by 2 bases, with 21 bases between. Here the CDR3 reads CASSKPRATLLQETQYF. CDR3 in DNA: TGTGCCAGCAGTAAACCTAGGGCTACCCTCCTTCAAGAGACCCAGTACTTC.

This chain joins TRBV6-5 and TRBJ2-7; the match to TRBD2 covers 10 bases. Germline V gene data show CDR1 as MNHEY and CDR2 as SVGAGI. CDR3 length: 16 amino acids. The V gene end was trimmed by 0 bases and the J gene end by 4 bases; junction bases not matched to a gene: 6. As DNA, the CDR3 is TGTGCCAGCAGTTACTCTTTTGGGACTAGCGCGTACGAGCAGTACTTC. As protein: CASSYSFGTSAYEQYF.

V is TRBV10-3 and J is TRBJ1-3; perhaps TRBD1 as D (6 bases). The CDR3 loop spans 14 amino acids. The V gene's germline CDR1 is ENHRY and CDR2 SYGVKD. V lost 6 bases, J lost 0 bases, and 9 bases lay in between. The CDR3 reads CAISQQGSGNTIYF. CDR3 nucleotide sequence: TGTGCCATCAGCCAACAGGGCTCTGGAAACACCATATATTTT.

This clone was found many times. The V and J genes are TRBV28 and TRBJ1-6, with 10 bases that match TRBD1. Germline-derived CDR1 and CDR2 are MDHEN and SYDVKM. The CDR3 length is 15 residues. J lost 7 bases, V lost 6 bases, and 6 bases had no gene match. In DNA, the CDR3 is TGTGCCAGCAGGGACTGGGACAGGGGAAATTCACCCCTCCACTTT. Translation: CASRDWDRGNSPLHF.

This sequence joins TRBV5-1 and TRBJ2-3, with D unresolved. Trimming stripped 1 base from V and 2 bases from J, with 11 bases between. From germline, CDR1 is SGHRS and CDR2 YFSETQ. The CDR3 runs 15 residues. The CDR3 sequence is CASSLSARFTDTQYF. CDR3 nucleotides: TGCGCCAGCAGCTTGAGTGCCAGATTCACAGATACGCAGTATTTT.

The gene calls are TRBV28 and TRBJ2-3; D uncertain. CDR1 is MDHEN, CDR2 SYDVKM, per germline. V lost 10 bases to trimming and J lost 1 base, with 6 bases between them. CDR3 length equals 11 residues. In DNA form, the CDR3 reads TGTGCCACAGGCCGCACAGATACGCAGTATTTT. It is translated as CATGRTDTQYF.

The chain is built from TRBV18 and TRBJ2-5, with a possible D match to TRBD1 (6 bases). This CDR3 contains 13 residues. Germline lookup yields CDR1 KGHSH and CDR2 LQKENI. V dropped 6 bases and J dropped 5 bases, with 13 bases sitting between them. In DNA, the CDR3 is TGTGCCAGCTCGTCACAGGGATCTGAGACCCAGTACTTC. Translation: CASSSQGSETQYF. Looking up the rest from reference TRBV18 and TRBJ2-5 gives the full variable domain: NAGVMQNPRHLVRRRGQEARLRCSPMKGHSHVYWYRQLPEEGLKFMVYLQKENIIDESGMPKERFSAEFPKEGPSILRIQQVVRGDSAAYFCASSSQGSETQYFGPGTRLLVL.

A single count supports this clone. The chain is built from TRBV19 and TRBJ1-2; unclear D gene. Germline V lookup: CDR1 LNHDA, CDR2 SQIVND (reference sequence). The V end lost 3 bases, the J end lost 5 bases, and 16 bases lay between the germline ends. This CDR3 is 15 amino acids long. The CDR3 DNA reads TGTGCCAGTAGTATGGGGATATTCGCACAATATGGCTACACCTTC. Translating gives CASSMGIFAQYGYTF.

The chain uses TRBV30 and TRBJ2-3, with D perhaps matching TRBD1 (6 bases). V shed 2 bases and J shed 5 bases, with 17 bases lying between them. Germline loops: CDR1 GTSNPN, CDR2 SVGIG (reference sequence). The CDR3 sequence is 15 residues long. CDR3 loop: CAWSPWGHYIDTQYF. Here the CDR3 DNA reads TGTGCCTGGAGTCCCTGGGGACATTACATAGATACGCAGTATTTT.

The chain employs TRBV6-5 and TRBJ2-5, with D tentatively TRBD1 or TRBD2 (6 bases each). Germline-derived CDR1 and CDR2 are MNHEY and SVGAGI. This CDR3 contains 14 residues. V was cut by 0 bases and J by 4 bases, with 9 bases left in between. Here the CDR3 reads CASSYSRGAETQYF. In DNA form, the CDR3 reads TGTGCCAGCAGTTACTCAAGGGGGGCAGAGACCCAGTACTTC.

The J gene is TRBJ2-7, the V gene TRBV4-1; possibly TRBD1 or TRBD2 for D (5 bases each). The CDR3 totals 15 residues. Germline assignment: CDR1 MGHRA and CDR2 YSYEKL. Trimming shortened V by 1 base and J by 4 bases, and 14 bases separated the two germline ends. The DNA of the CDR3 is TGCGCCAGCAGCCAAGGCTATTGGGGGAAGTACGAGCAGTACTTC. Amino acid sequence: CASSQGYWGKYEQYF.

This sequence joins TRBV9 and TRBJ2-2; D tentatively reads TRBD1 or TRBD2 (5 bases each). V was trimmed by 1 base and J by 6 bases, leaving 10 bases between them. CDR1 is SGDLS, CDR2 YYNGEE, per germline. This CDR3 contains 14 residues. The CDR3 region is CASSVSWGSGELFF. For the CDR3, the DNA is TGTGCCAGCAGCGTATCTTGGGGGTCCGGGGAGCTGTTTTTT.

V is TRBV2 and J is TRBJ2-1, with D possibly matching TRBD2 (5 bases). The CDR3 totals 12 residues. Per the germline V gene, CDR1 is SNHLY and CDR2 is FYNNEI. V shed 8 bases and J shed 5 bases, with 10 bases lying between them. For the CDR3, the DNA is TGTGCCAGCGAGCGGAGAAACAATGAGCAGTTCTTC. It translates to CASERRNNEQFF.

V is TRBV28 and J is TRBJ2-1; 13 bases agree with TRBD2. Germline V CDR1 and CDR2: MDHEN, SYDVKM. The CDR3 contains 20 residues. V dropped 0 bases and J dropped 4; count of bases not matched to a gene: 12. The CDR3 sequence: CASSLWRGLAGTDTYNEQFF. The CDR3 DNA reads TGTGCCAGCAGTTTATGGCGGGGACTAGCGGGAACAGATACTTACAATGAGCAGTTCTTC.

This clone was seen at least ten times. The rearrangement uses TRBV6-1 and TRBJ2-1; TRBD1 aligns across 7 bases. Per the germline V gene, CDR1 is MNHNS and CDR2 is SASEGT. Trimming cost V 5 bases and J 4 bases; bases outside gene matches: 8. The CDR3 totals 15 residues. CDR3 coding DNA: TGTGCCAGCAGTTCCGGGACAGAAGATTACAATGAGCAGTTCTTC. Amino acid sequence: CASSSGTEDYNEQFF.

The chain employs TRBV27 and TRBJ1-2; 9 bases are shared with TRBD1. The CDR3 length is 13 residues. Germline V CDR1 and CDR2: MNHEY, SMNVEV (reference sequence). Losses at the gene ends were 5 bases for V and 10 bases for J; bases not matched to a gene: 8. The CDR3 here is CASSRTGEVVYTF. CDR3 DNA sequence: TGTGCCAGCAGTAGGACAGGGGAAGTTGTCTACACCTTC.

This sequence joins TRBV11-2 and TRBJ2-1, with 9 bases that match TRBD1. Germline loops: CDR1 SGHAT, CDR2 FQNNGV. The CDR3 extends over 12 amino acids. V shed 1 base, J shed 15 bases, and the junction held 4 bases outside the gene matches. CDR3: CASSLVGTGPFF. CDR3 DNA: TGTGCCAGCAGCTTAGTCGGGACAGGGCCGTTCTTC.

This clone appeared many times. The chain joins TRBV14 to TRBJ1-2, with unresolved D. This CDR3 has 13 amino acids. Trimming shortened V by 1 base and J by 5 bases, and 8 bases separated the two germline ends. The germline V gene has CDR1 SGHDN and CDR2 FVKESK. CDR3 sequence reads: CASSQVGGYGYTF. CDR3 sequence (DNA): TGTGCCAGCAGCCAAGTAGGCGGATATGGCTACACCTTC.

This clone is judged medium-sized. This chain connects TRBV21-1 to TRBJ1-5; TRBD1 was called by the table and not checked on the DNA. TRBV21-1 is marked as a pseudogene. The CDR3 covers 20 residues. DNA of the CDR3: TGTGCCAGCAGCTTCCCGGGACAGGGGACCAAGGGGGAAGCGGGTCAGCCCCAGCATTTT. This sequence encodes CASSFPGQGTKGEAGQPQHF.

The chain is built from TRBV6-4 and TRBJ2-1; TRBD2 aligns across 13 bases. The J segment lost 5 bases and the V segment lost 0 bases, leaving 1 base of the junction unmatched. Germline V lookup: CDR1 MRHNA, CDR2 SNTAGT. The CDR3 is made up of 16 amino acids. The CDR3 sequence: CASSDSGLAGHNEQFF. In nucleotides, the CDR3 is TGTGCCAGCAGTGACTCGGGACTAGCGGGGCACAATGAGCAGTTCTTC.

As to this clone: Other DNA sequences in the same sample also yield this CDR3. The rearrangement uses TRBV11-2 and TRBJ2-7; 11 bases match TRBD2. The ends lost 5 bases at V and 2 bases at J; junction bases unmatched: 5. The length of the CDR3 is 15 residues. Looked up from germline, CDR1 is SGHAT and CDR2 is FQNNGV. The CDR3, as DNA: TGTGCCAGCAGCCTAGGGACTAGCGGAACCTACGAGCAGTACTTC. This translates into CASSLGTSGTYEQYF.

The chain couples TRBV28 to TRBJ2-7, with D perhaps TRBD1 (5 bases). With 6 bases removed from V and 3 bases from J, the gap between germline ends came to 18 bases. The CDR3 runs 15 residues. The germline V gene has CDR1 MDHEN and CDR2 SYDVKM. The CDR3 is CASRDITKGHYEQYF. CDR3 DNA sequence: TGTGCCAGCAGGGACATAACCAAGGGTCACTACGAGCAGTACTTC. The variable domain in full, with the rest retrieved from reference TRBV28 and TRBJ2-7, is DVKVTQSSRYLVKRTGEKVFLECVQDMDHENMFWYRQDPGLGLRLIYFSYDVKMKEKGDIPEGYSVSREKKERFSLILESASTNQTSMYLCASRDITKGHYEQYFGPGTRLTVT.

This clone was seen only a few times. The chain uses TRBV28 and TRBJ1-2; TRBD1 matches 11 bases. V shed 6 bases and J 4 bases; nucleotides not matched to a gene: 13. CDR3 length equals 17 residues. CDR1 and CDR2 (germline): MDHEN, SYDVKM. The CDR3 spells CASSSGQGAEVGYGYTF. DNA for the CDR3: TGTGCCAGCAGCTCCGGACAGGGGGCTGAGGTTGGCTATGGCTACACCTTC.

The rearrangement links TRBV19 to TRBJ1-1, with D hard to call. V shed 2 bases and J shed 2 bases, with 6 bases lying between them. This CDR3 contains 13 residues. The germline gives CDR1 LNHDA, CDR2 SQIVND (reference sequence). CDR3 nucleotide sequence: TGTGCCAGTAGTATAAGCCCTAACACTGAAGCTTTCTTT. It is translated as CASSISPNTEAFF.

This sequence joins TRBV7-8 and TRBJ2-3, with D possibly being TRBD2 (5 bases). V was pared by 1 base and J by 5 bases, with 13 bases between. The germline CDR1 and CDR2 sequences are SGHVS and FQNEAQ. The CDR3 is 15 amino acids. The CDR3 region is CASSLVAYLRDTQYF. CDR3 bases: TGTGCCAGCAGCTTAGTAGCGTACCTCAGAGATACGCAGTATTTT.

The chain is built from TRBV19 and TRBJ2-3; maybe TRBD2 (5 bases). This CDR3 contains 18 residues. CDR1 and CDR2 (germline): LNHDA, SQIVND (reference sequence). V shed 2 bases and J shed 4 bases, with 22 bases lying between them. This chain's CDR3 is CASSIKGPAGWESDTQYF. The CDR3 DNA is TGTGCCAGTAGTATAAAGGGTCCGGCGGGTTGGGAGTCAGATACGCAGTATTTT.

The gene calls are TRBV6-1 and TRBJ2-5; possible D gene TRBD1, 6 bases. The CDR3 loop spans 14 amino acids. CDR1 is MNHNS and CDR2 is SASEGT in the germline V gene. V was shortened by 4 bases and J by 1 base, with 10 bases between the two germline ends. CDR3 DNA: TGTGCCAGCAGTGCAGGGGTACTCCAAGAGACCCAGTACTTC. It specifies CASSAGVLQETQYF.

V usage is TRBV9 and J usage is TRBJ1-1; 11 positions match TRBD1. V lost 3 bases, J lost 5 bases, and 3 bases stayed unmatched. The CDR3 totals 14 residues. In germline, CDR1 is SGDLS, CDR2 YYNGEE. CDR3 DNA sequence: TGTGCCAGCAGCGATGGGACAGGGGGAACTGAAGCTTTCTTT. Protein: CASSDGTGGTEAFF.